This T cell receptor beta chain was identified during a study of technical replicates of blood from a handful of donors. Profiling relied on immunoSEQ multiplex PCR, and the TCRdb table lists in-frame clones only, not all of them. The data show 65,000 to 80,000 clones, 95% to 98% seen once. Germline CDR1 and CDR2: SGHRS and YFSETQ. The V segment lost 4 bases and the J segment 5 bases; nucleotides outside the gene matches: 7. This CDR3 spans 14 amino acids. The clonotype originates from a human donor in good health. The specimen was T cells isolated from PBMCs. The V and J genes are TRBV5-1 and TRBJ1-1; 8 bases align to TRBD1. This CDR3 is CASSPQGAKTEAFF. DNA of the CDR3: TGCGCCAGCAGCCCTCAGGGGGCTAAGACTGAAGCTTTCTTT.